The rows below give T cell receptor beta chains drawn from one sample of a study of blood T cell repertoires in COVID-19. Sequencing used immunoSEQ multiplex PCR; TCRdb keeps in-frame clones, though not all of them. The data hold 87,000 or so clones, with 75% to 90% observed a single time. Specimen: peripheral blood. The source of these receptors is a woman aged 45-65 years with active or convalescent COVID-19. Each CDR3 is given with its conserved first and last residue.

TRBV6-4 | CASRIGGRTFF
TRBV7-2 | CASSPDLSGTQYF
TRBV6-2/TRBV6-3 | CASSSHGGDPYEQYF
TRBV24-1 | CATSEGETGNNSPLHF
TRBV3-1/TRBV3-2 | CASSQATGNEQFF
TRBV14 | CASSQDRSRNEQFF
TRBV30 | CAWSQRGVGYTF
TRBV6-5 | CASSYGGRGGNEQYF
TRBV5-1 | CASSLTSRGVGNTIYF
TRBV6-5 | CASNHRGRETEAFF
TRBV5-8 | CASSSQGTEQFF
TRBV5-6 | CASSPTGRLSEAFF
TRBV7-2 | CASSLGGQGWQPQHF
TRBV2 | CASHGGPTDTQYF
TRBV6-2/TRBV6-3 | CASSDPGGYGYTF
TRBV10-3 | CAISGLAGGTDTQYF
TRBV9 | CASSVEVAGGSSGANVLTF
TRBV6-5 | CASGGGRGGGETQYF
TRBV7-8 | CASSLNSNYGYTF
TRBV15 | CATTLRTGANTEAFF
TRBV11-2 | CASSLWTKKAGELFF